The 13 T cell receptor beta chains in this list originate from one sample, sequenced in a study of tumor and adjacent non-tumor tissue in lung cancer. RNA was extracted from bulk tissue without any cell sorting. A modified ARM-PCR protocol with three rounds of nested PCR amplified TCRbeta. TCRdb reprocessed the multiplex PCR reads with MiXCR, giving one entry per CDR3 protein. The data show fewer than 80,000 distinct CDR3 sequences, around 70% seen once. Sequencing was done on a sample of lung tumor tissue. These receptors all come from a woman in her seventies with non-small cell lung cancer.

On this clonotype: One end of the junction fails to match germline, which may point to a read error. V usage is TRBV29-1 and J usage is TRBJ2-1; 10 positions agree with TRBD2. The germline V gene encodes CDR1 SQVTM and CDR2 ANQGSEA. CDR3 length equals 18 residues. The CDR3 loop is CCVEAPPGLAEGVNEQFF. CDR3 coding DNA: TGCTGCGTTGAAGCCCCCCCCGGACTAGCGGAGGGTGTCAATGAGCAATTCTTC.

About this clonotype: At one end, the junction sequence differs from germline, possibly due to a read error. The chain employs TRBV5-1 and TRBJ1-4, with unresolved D. The germline CDR1 and CDR2 sequences are SGHRS and YFSETQ. The CDR3 is 16 residues long. CDR3 bases: TGCACCAGCAGCTTGTCTTCAGGAAGCAATAATGAAAAACTGTTTTTT. Its protein product is CTSSLSSGSNNEKLFF.

Comment on this clonotype: A much more abundant neighbour one base away suggests this may be a read error. V and J are TRBV20-1 and TRBJ2-1, with 11 bases lining up with TRBD2. CDR1 is DFQATT, CDR2 SNEGSKA, per germline (reference sequence). V was clipped by 5 bases and J by 10 bases; unmatched bases: 13. The CDR3 has 15 amino acids. The CDR3 spells CSAVPGLAVEWEQFF. CDR3 DNA: TGCAGTGCTGTACCGGGACTAGCGGTGGAGTGGGAGCAGTTCTTC.

The CDR3 loop reads CASSLGASGGATDTQYF. The CDR3 DNA is TGTGCCAGCAGCTTAGGGGCTAGCGGGGGCGCCACAGATACGCAGTATTTT. This sequence joins TRBV11-3 and TRBJ2-3, with TRBD2 identical over 10 bases. Trimming at V came to 1 base and at J to 2 bases, leaving 6 bases not matched to a gene. CDR1 SGHNT and CDR2 YENEEA come from the germline V gene. This CDR3 comprises 17 residues.

This clonotype was recorded at least ten times. The CDR3 here is CSAEKDRVGNSPLHF. The DNA of the CDR3 is TGCAGTGCAGAAAAGGACAGGGTTGGCAATTCACCCCTCCACTTT. The chain uses TRBV20-1 and TRBJ1-6, with 8 bases fitting TRBD1. From germline, CDR1 is DFQATT and CDR2 SNEGSKA (reference sequence). V lost 6 bases and J lost 7; bases outside the gene matches: 11. This CDR3 region has 15 residues.

This clonotype has only one observation. The rearrangement uses TRBV29-1 and TRBJ2-7, with a possible D match to TRBD2 (6 bases). Germline lookup yields CDR1 SQVTM and CDR2 ANQGSEA. CDR3 length: 13 amino acids. V gave up 8 bases and J gave up 4 bases, with 18 bases separating them. The CDR3 spells CSPRASASYEQYF. DNA for the CDR3: TGCAGCCCTAGGGCTAGCGCCTCGTACGAGCAGTACTTC.

The chain employs TRBV29-1 and TRBJ2-1; a weak D match, TRBD1 (5 bases). The germline V gene has CDR1 SQVTM and CDR2 ANQGSEA. CDR3 length equals 13 residues. CDR3 region: CSVTRQDINEQFF. The CDR3, as DNA: TGCAGTGTAACACGGCAGGACATAAATGAGCAGTTCTTC.

To note about this clonotype: An end of the junction does not agree with germline; a read error may underlie this. This CDR3 reads CASSVTGTVKTEAFF. The CDR3 DNA follows: TGCGCCAGCAGTGTCACCGGGACGGTGAAAACTGAAGCTTTCTTT. The chain employs TRBV5-1 and TRBJ1-1, with D possibly matching TRBD1 (5 bases). This CDR3 region has 15 residues. Per germline, CDR1 SGHRS and CDR2 YFSETQ.

As regards this clonotype: An end of the junction does not agree with germline; a read error may underlie this. This chain connects TRBV28 to TRBJ1-5, with D uncertain. The germline V gene has CDR1 MDHEN and CDR2 SYDVKM. This CDR3 has 14 residues. The CDR3 nucleotides are TGTGCAAGCAATTTAAGTTCTCCGAATCAGCCCCAGCATTTT. Translation: CASNLSSPNQPQHF.

The rearrangement uses TRBV30 and TRBJ2-2; 11 bases are shared with TRBD2. With V trimmed by 7 bases and J by 2 bases, 12 bases remained unmatched. Germline V gene data show CDR1 as GTSNPN and CDR2 as SVGIG (reference sequence). CDR3 length equals 17 residues. This CDR3 is CAYGPGLAVINTGELFF. CDR3 DNA: TGTGCCTATGGACCGGGACTAGCGGTTATAAACACCGGGGAGCTGTTTTTT.

About this clonotype: A much larger clone is a single base away; this may be a read error. The rearrangement joins TRBV28 to TRBJ2-3; D uncertain. CDR1 MDHEN and CDR2 SYDVKM come from the germline V gene. The CDR3 runs to 12 residues. The CDR3 region is CDSNQDGRTQYF. The CDR3, as DNA: TGTGACAGCAACCAGGACGGACGTACGCAGTATTTT.

This clonotype was counted only a few times. Since a much larger clone is just one base distant, this may be a read error. The chain's CDR3 is CASNSWGSADTQYF. The CDR3 nucleotides read TGTGCCAGCAACTCCTGGGGTAGCGCGGATACGCAGTATTTT. This chain connects TRBV5-4 to TRBJ2-3; possible D gene TRBD2, 5 bases. The CDR3 covers 14 residues. Germline CDR1 and CDR2: SGHNT and YYREEE (reference sequence). V shed 6 bases and J shed 6 bases, with 17 bases lying between them. The whole variable domain, remainder taken from reference TRBV5-4 and TRBJ2-3, is ETGVTQSPTHLIKTRGQQVTLRCSSQSGHNTVSWYQQALGQGPQFIFQYYREEENGRGNFPPRFSGLQFPNYSSELNVNALELDDSALYLCASNSWGSADTQYFGPGTRLTVL.

In regard to this clonotype: It is likely a read error, because the conserved phenylalanine at the end of the CDR3 is missing. This chain links TRBV29-1 with TRBJ2-7, with 8 positions matching TRBD1. After removal of 8 bases from V and 3 bases from J, the junction contained 6 bases not matched to a gene. This CDR3 spans 12 amino acids. CDR1 and CDR2 (germline): SQVTM, ANQGSEA. The CDR3 reads CSTTTGGYEQYS. For the CDR3, the DNA is TGCAGCACTACTACAGGGGGCTACGAGCAGTACTCC.